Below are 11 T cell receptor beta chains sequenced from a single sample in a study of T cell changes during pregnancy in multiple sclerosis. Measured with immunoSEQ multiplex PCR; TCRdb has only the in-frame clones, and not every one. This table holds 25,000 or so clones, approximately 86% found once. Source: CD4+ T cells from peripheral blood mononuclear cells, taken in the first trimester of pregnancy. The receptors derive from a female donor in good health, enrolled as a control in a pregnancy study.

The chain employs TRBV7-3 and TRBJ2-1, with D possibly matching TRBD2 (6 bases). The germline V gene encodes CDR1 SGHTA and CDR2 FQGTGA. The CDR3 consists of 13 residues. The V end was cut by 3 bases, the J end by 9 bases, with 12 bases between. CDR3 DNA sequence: TGTGCCAGCAGCTTGGAGCGGGCCGGTGAGCAGTTCTTC. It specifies CASSLERAGEQFF.

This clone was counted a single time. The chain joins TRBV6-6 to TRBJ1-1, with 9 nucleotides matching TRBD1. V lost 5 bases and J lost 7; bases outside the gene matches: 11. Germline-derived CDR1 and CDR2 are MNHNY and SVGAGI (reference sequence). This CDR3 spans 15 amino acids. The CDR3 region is CASSAQGALIGEAFF. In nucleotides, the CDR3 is TGTGCCAGCAGTGCACAGGGGGCTCTGATAGGTGAAGCTTTCTTT.

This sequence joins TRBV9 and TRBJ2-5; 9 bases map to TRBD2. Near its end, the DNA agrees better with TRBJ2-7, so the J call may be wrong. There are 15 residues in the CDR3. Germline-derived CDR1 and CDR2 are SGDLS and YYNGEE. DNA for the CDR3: TGTGCCAGCAGCCTCCGTAGCGGGGGACCCTACGAGCAGTACTTC. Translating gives CASSLRSGGPYEQYF.

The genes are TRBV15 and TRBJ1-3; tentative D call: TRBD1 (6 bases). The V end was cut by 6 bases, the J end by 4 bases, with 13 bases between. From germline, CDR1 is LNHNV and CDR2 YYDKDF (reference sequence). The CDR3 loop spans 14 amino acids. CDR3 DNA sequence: TGTGCCACCAGTTGGTCAGGGGACGGAAACACCATATATTTT. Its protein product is CATSWSGDGNTIYF.

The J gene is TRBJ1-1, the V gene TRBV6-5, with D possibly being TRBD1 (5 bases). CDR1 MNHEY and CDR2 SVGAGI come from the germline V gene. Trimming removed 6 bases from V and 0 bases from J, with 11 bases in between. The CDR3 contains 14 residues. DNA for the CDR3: TGTGCCAGCAGGAAAGGGGTTCTGAACACTGAAGCTTTCTTT. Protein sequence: CASRKGVLNTEAFF.

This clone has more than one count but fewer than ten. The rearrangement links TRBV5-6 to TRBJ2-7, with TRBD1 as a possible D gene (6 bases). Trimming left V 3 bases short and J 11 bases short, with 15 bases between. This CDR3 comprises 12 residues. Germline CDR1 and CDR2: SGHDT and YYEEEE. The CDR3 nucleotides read TGTGCCAGCAGCTGGACGGACAGCCTCAAGTACTTC. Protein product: CASSWTDSLKYF. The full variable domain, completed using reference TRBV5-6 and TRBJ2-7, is DAGVTQSPTHLIKTRGQQVTLRCSPKSGHDTVSWYQQALGQGPQFIFQYYEEEERQRGNFPDRFSGHQFPNYSSELNVNALLLGDSALYLCASSWTDSLKYFGPGTRLTVT.

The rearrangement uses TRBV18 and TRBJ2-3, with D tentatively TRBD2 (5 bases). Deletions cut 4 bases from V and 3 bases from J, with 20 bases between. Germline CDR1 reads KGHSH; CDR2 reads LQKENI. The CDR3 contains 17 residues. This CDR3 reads CASSRRPGSTSTDTQYF. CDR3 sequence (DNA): TGTGCCAGCTCACGCCGTCCGGGGAGTACTTCAACAGATACGCAGTATTTT.

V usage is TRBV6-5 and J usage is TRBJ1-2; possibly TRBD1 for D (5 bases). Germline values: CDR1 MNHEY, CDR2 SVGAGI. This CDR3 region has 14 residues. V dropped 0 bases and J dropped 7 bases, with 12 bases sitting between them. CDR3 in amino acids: CASSYSISGSGYTF. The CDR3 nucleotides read TGTGCCAGCAGTTACTCGATATCAGGGTCTGGCTACACCTTC.

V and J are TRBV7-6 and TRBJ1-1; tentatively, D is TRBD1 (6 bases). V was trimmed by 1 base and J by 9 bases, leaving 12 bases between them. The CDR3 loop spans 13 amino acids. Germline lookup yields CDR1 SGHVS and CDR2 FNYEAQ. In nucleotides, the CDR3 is TGTGCCAGCAGCTTAGAGGGGGTTCGTCAAGCTTTCTTT. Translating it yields CASSLEGVRQAFF. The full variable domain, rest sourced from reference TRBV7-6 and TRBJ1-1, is GAGVSQSPRYKVTKRGQDVALRCDPISGHVSLYWYRQALGQGPEFLTYFNYEAQQDKSGLPNDRFSAERPEGSISTLTIQRTEQRDSAMYRCASSLEGVRQAFFGQGTRLTVV.

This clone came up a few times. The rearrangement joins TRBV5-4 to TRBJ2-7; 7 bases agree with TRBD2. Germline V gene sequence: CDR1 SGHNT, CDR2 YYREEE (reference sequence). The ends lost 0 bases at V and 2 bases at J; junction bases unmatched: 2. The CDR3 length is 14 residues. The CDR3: CASSLGGTTYEQYF. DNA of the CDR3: TGTGCCAGCAGCTTGGGGGGGACTACCTACGAGCAGTACTTC.

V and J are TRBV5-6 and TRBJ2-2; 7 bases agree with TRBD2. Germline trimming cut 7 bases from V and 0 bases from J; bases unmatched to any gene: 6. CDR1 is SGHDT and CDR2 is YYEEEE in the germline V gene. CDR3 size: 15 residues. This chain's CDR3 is CASWGGEANTGELFF. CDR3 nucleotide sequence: TGTGCCAGCTGGGGGGGGGAGGCGAACACCGGGGAGCTGTTTTTT.